The TCR beta chain described here comes from a study of cytomegalovirus exposure and HLA in healthy donors. Study-wide findings and caveats: One variant, a missense change in DCLRE1C, was linked in a later analysis to TCR beta V- and J-gene trimming. Most of the TCR beta V segments (in an earlier analysis) were productive either about 87% or about 30% of the time. Serostatus for CMV was the only available immune exposure information.

Primers: 60 Vbeta forward and 13 Jbeta reverse. Sequenced by immunoSEQ multiplex PCR; TCRdb stores in-frame clones only, minus some. There are 100,000 to 150,000 clones in the sample; over 65% occur only once, and 5.5% to 8% lies in the top ten. Notes on this clone: As yet, its antigen is unknown.

J gave up 5 bases and V 5 bases, and 3 bases lay outside the gene matches. CDR1 and CDR2 from the germline V gene are MNHEY and SVGAGI. This CDR3 has 13 residues. Sequenced material: PBMCs. The genes are TRBV6-5 and TRBJ1-5; 7 bases map to TRBD1. This clonotype was sampled from a woman aged 35 to 49 in good health and CMV-seronegative. The CDR3 DNA sequence: TGTGCCAGCAGTACTACAGGGGATCAGCCCCAGCATTTT. Translating it yields CASSTTGDQPQHF.